Presented here are 15 T cell receptor beta chains from one specimen sequenced in a study of CD8 T cells in ankylosing spondylitis. General study points: Typical of ankylosing spondylitis blood, it appeared, was a TCR beta motif of several highly homologous variants.

TCRdb redid the calling of the 5' RACE reads with MiXCR, one entry per CDR3 protein. The sample shows just under 550,000 distinct CDR3 sequences, about 12% of them seen only once. No cognate antigen is known for these TCRs. Sample: blood, either unsorted or a sorted T cell fraction (not recorded which). Receptor source: a male donor with ankylosing spondylitis.

The chain couples TRBV11-2 to TRBJ2-4; unclear D gene. The CDR3 is 13 residues long. The V gene's germline CDR1 is SGHAT and CDR2 FQNNGV. Trimming removed 0 bases from V and 8 bases from J, with 8 bases in between. DNA for the CDR3: TGTGCCAGCAGCTTAGAGGGTTTGGACATTCAGTACTTC. Translating gives CASSLEGLDIQYF.

The chain couples TRBV9 to TRBJ2-3, with D unresolved. The CDR3 is made up of 13 amino acids. V lost 5 bases to trimming and J lost 2 bases, with 9 bases between them. Germline V gene data show CDR1 as SGDLS and CDR2 as YYNGEE. CDR3 nucleotide sequence: TGTGCCAGCAGAGGTGTTCTCACAGATACGCAGTATTTT. Translating it yields CASRGVLTDTQYF.

This clonotype was seen a handful of times. The chain carries TRBV7-9 and TRBJ1-1, with D uncertain. Trimming left V 8 bases short and J 1 base short, with 8 bases between. Looked up from germline, CDR1 is SEHNR and CDR2 is FQNEAQ (reference sequence). CDR3 size: 12 residues. The CDR3 here is CASLVPNTEAFF. For the CDR3, the DNA is TGTGCCAGCTTGGTCCCGAACACTGAAGCTTTCTTT.

This rearrangement joins TRBV11-2 to TRBJ2-7; D is unresolved. Germline CDR1 SGHAT, CDR2 FQNNGV. Between the trimmed V and J ends, which lost 0 bases and 2 bases, there was a span of 5 bases. The CDR3 is 13 amino acids. The CDR3: CASSLDLAYEQYV. The CDR3 DNA reads TGTGCCAGCAGCTTAGATCTTGCCTACGAGCAGTACGTC.

This clonotype came up many times. CDR3 in DNA: TGCGCCAGCAGCTCCCTGGAGGCGGGTGCCTACAATGAGCAGTTCTTC. Amino acid sequence: CASSSLEAGAYNEQFF. This chain joins TRBV5-1 and TRBJ2-1, with D perhaps matching TRBD2 (5 bases). Germline V lookup: CDR1 SGHRS, CDR2 YFSETQ. The ends were cut back, 3 bases at V and 2 bases at J, with 15 bases in the middle. CDR3 size: 16 residues.

The genes are TRBV6-1 and TRBJ2-1; 7 bases match TRBD1. V trimming: 8 bases; J trimming: 4 bases; junction bases outside the gene matches: 11. CDR3 length equals 15 residues. CDR1 is MNHNS and CDR2 is SASEGT in the germline V gene. CDR3: CASGTGTENYNEQFF. CDR3 sequence (DNA): TGTGCCAGCGGGACCGGGACAGAGAATTACAATGAGCAGTTCTTC.

In this sample, this clonotype turned up a few times. The J gene is TRBJ1-5, the V gene TRBV5-1; D perhaps matches TRBD1 (6 bases). Germline values: CDR1 SGHRS, CDR2 YFSETQ. The CDR3 runs 14 residues. With 2 bases removed from V and 6 bases from J, the gap between germline ends came to 12 bases. The CDR3 spells CASSFTSGAQPQHF. The CDR3 DNA reads as TGCGCCAGCAGCTTTACTTCGGGGGCTCAGCCCCAGCATTTT.

The CDR3, as DNA: TGCAGTGGTATCAGGGGCCAAGCGGACTACGAGCAGTACGTC. Protein product: CSGIRGQADYEQYV. The V and J genes are TRBV20-1 and TRBJ2-7, with D perhaps TRBD1 (6 bases). Germline CDR1 reads DFQATT; CDR2 reads SNEGSKA (reference sequence). V was shortened by 7 bases and J by 3 bases, with 19 bases between the two germline ends. The CDR3 length is 14 residues.

The rearrangement joins TRBV20-1 to TRBJ1-2; a possible D gene is TRBD1 (5 bases). Germline assignment: CDR1 DFQATT and CDR2 SNEGSKA (reference sequence). The CDR3 spans 15 residues. Trimming removed 6 bases from V and 1 base from J, with 18 bases in between. Written as DNA, the CDR3 is TGCAGTGCACCCCCGGACACTAATTTTAACTATGGCTACACCTTC. It specifies CSAPPDTNFNYGYTF.

The sample holds many counts of this clonotype. The rearrangement links TRBV5-6 to TRBJ1-1; a weak D match, TRBD1 (5 bases). Germline V gene data show CDR1 as SGHDT and CDR2 as YYEEEE. This CDR3 contains 14 residues. V gave up 0 bases and J gave up 1 base, with 7 bases separating them. DNA of the CDR3: TGTGCCAGCAGCTTGGTAGGGGCGAACACTGAAGCTTTCTTT. Amino acids: CASSLVGANTEAFF.

The V call is TRBV29-1, the J call TRBJ1-4; no clear D. Trimming took 4 bases from V and 9 from J, leaving 21 bases between them. The CDR3 extends over 15 amino acids. Germline CDR1 is SQVTM and CDR2 is ANQGSEA. CDR3 residues: CSVASGNGLYKKLFF. Here the CDR3 DNA reads TGCAGCGTTGCGTCTGGAAACGGCTTATATAAAAAACTGTTTTTT.

The chain is built from TRBV7-9 and TRBJ2-3; D gene unclear. In germline, CDR1 is SEHNR, CDR2 FQNEAQ (reference sequence). This CDR3 is built from 14 residues. Trimming removed 1 base at V and 7 bases at J, with 12 bases between. CDR3 sequence: CASSLGVRRNTQYF. The CDR3 nucleotides are TGTGCCAGCAGCTTAGGGGTCCGTAGAAATACGCAGTATTTT.

This clonotype was seen a few times. The chain combines TRBV5-1 with TRBJ1-3; no clear D. The germline gives CDR1 SGHRS, CDR2 YFSETQ. CDR3 size: 15 residues. The V end was cut by 0 bases, the J end by 1 base, with 8 bases between. In DNA, the CDR3 is TGCGCCAGCAGCTTGGTAGCAGCATCTGGAAACACCATATATTTT. This translates into CASSLVAASGNTIYF.

This clonotype was detected only a few times. This chain connects TRBV15 to TRBJ1-1, with D tentatively TRBD1 (6 bases). The CDR3 runs 13 residues. Germline CDR1 and CDR2: LNHNV and YYDKDF (reference sequence). The V gene lost 7 bases and the J gene lost 0 bases, with 9 bases spanning the gap. CDR3 sequence reads: CATNRDMNTEAFF. CDR3 sequence (DNA): TGTGCCACCAACAGGGACATGAACACTGAAGCTTTCTTT.

The chain links TRBV10-3 to TRBJ1-1, with D maybe TRBD1 (6 bases). The V gene lost 6 bases and the J gene lost 4 bases, with 15 bases spanning the gap. CDR1 and CDR2 (germline): ENHRY, SYGVKD. This CDR3 has 14 amino acids. CDR3 in DNA: TGTGCCATCAGGACGGACAGTGAGGGCACTGAAGCTTTCTTT. Translated: CAIRTDSEGTEAFF.